This T cell receptor beta chain was sequenced in a study of CD8+CD57+ T cells in acquired aplastic anemia. On the study more broadly: Yields of DNA that came from sorted CD4+ and CD8+ cells averaged roughly 3.3 ug.

Genomic DNA templated the TCR beta VDJ and CDR3 profiling. Via MiXCR, TCRdb re-called the reads, giving one row per CDR3 protein. The data show 150,000 to 200,000 distinct CDR3 sequences, with 70% to 80% seen just once and 35% to 60% held by the top ten. Whole-study findings and limits: Shared by patients and controls, 25 to 30 CD8+ CDR3s were abundant in patients.

Individuals selected for sequencing had exhibited CD8+CD57+ cell expansion on flow cytometry. The cohort consisted entirely of patients having severe acquired aplastic anemia. By the time of blood sampling, patients had still received no therapy. Germline CDR1 is SEHNR and CDR2 is FQNEAQ (reference sequence). This CDR3 spans 15 amino acids. V dropped 5 bases and J dropped 5; count of bases not matched to a gene: 10. As concerns this clonotype: The target antigen is unknown.

The V and J genes are TRBV7-9 and TRBJ1-1; TRBD1 agrees at 8 bases. This TCR was sampled from a human donor with aplastic anemia. Sequencing used sorted CD4+, CD8+, or CD8+CD57+ T cells (not recorded which) from PBMCs. In DNA form, the CDR3 reads TGTGCCAGCAGCCTCCGACAGGGGATAACAACTGAAGCTTTCTTT. Protein sequence: CASSLRQGITTEAFF.